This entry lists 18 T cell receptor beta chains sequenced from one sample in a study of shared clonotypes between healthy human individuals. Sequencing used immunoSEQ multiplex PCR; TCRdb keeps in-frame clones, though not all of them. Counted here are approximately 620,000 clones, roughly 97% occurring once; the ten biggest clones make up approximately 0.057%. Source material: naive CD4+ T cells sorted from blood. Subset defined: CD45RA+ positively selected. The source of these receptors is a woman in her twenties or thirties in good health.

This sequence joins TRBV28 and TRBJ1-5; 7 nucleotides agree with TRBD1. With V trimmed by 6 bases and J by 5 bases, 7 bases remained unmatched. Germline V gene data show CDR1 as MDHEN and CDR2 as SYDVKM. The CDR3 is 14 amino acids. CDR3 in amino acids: CASRSRQGHQPQHF. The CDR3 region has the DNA TGTGCCAGCAGATCCCGACAGGGTCATCAGCCCCAGCATTTT. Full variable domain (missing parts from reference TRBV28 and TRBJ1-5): DVKVTQSSRYLVKRTGEKVFLECVQDMDHENMFWYRQDPGLGLRLIYFSYDVKMKEKGDIPEGYSVSREKKERFSLILESASTNQTSMYLCASRSRQGHQPQHFGDGTRLSIL.

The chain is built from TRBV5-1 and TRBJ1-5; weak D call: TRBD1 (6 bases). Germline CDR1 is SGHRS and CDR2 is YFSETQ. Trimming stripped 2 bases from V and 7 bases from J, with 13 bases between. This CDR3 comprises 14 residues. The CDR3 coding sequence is TGCGCCAGCAGCTTACAGGGTTTGCGGCAGCCCCAGCATTTT. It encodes CASSLQGLRQPQHF. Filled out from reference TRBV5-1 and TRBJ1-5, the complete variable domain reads KAGVTQTPRYLIKTRGQQVTLSCSPISGHRSVSWYQQTPGQGLQFLFEYFSETQRNKGNFPGRFSGRQFSNSRSEMNVSTLELGDSALYLCASSLQGLRQPQHFGDGTRLSIL.

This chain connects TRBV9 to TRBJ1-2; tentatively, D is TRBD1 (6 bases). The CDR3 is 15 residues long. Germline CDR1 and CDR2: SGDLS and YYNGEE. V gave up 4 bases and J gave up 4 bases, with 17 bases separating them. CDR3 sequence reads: CASSSTRTASYGYTF. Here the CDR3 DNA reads TGTGCCAGCAGCTCCACACGGACAGCCTCCTATGGCTACACCTTC.

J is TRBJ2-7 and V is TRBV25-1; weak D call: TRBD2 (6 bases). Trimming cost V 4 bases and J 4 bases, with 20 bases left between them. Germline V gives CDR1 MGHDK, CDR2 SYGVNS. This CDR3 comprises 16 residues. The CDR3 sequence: CASSAYPGTAEYEQYF. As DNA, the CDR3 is TGTGCCAGCAGTGCTTACCCCGGGACTGCAGAGTACGAGCAGTACTTC.

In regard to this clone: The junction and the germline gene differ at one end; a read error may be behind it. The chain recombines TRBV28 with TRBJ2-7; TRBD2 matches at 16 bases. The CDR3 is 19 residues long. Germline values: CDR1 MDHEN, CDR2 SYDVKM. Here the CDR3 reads CASSLFGGGLAGGSFEQYF. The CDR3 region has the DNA TGTGCCAGCAGTTTATTCGGTGGGGGACTAGCGGGAGGGTCCTTCGAGCAGTACTTC. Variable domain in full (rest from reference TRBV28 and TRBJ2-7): DVKVTQSSRYLVKRTGEKVFLECVQDMDHENMFWYRQDPGLGLRLIYFSYDVKMKEKGDIPEGYSVSREKKERFSLILESASTNQTSMYLCASSLFGGGLAGGSFEQYFGPGTRLTVT.

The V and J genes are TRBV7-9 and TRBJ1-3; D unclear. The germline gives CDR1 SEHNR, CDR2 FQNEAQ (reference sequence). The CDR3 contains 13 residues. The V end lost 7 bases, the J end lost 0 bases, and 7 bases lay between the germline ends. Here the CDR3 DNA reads TGTGCCAGCACACTAGCCTCTGGAAACACCATATATTTT. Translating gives CASTLASGNTIYF. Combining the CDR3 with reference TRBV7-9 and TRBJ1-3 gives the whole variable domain DTGVSQNPRHKITKRGQNVTFRCDPISEHNRLYWYRQTLGQGPEFLTYFQNEAQLEKSRLLSDRFSAERPKGSFSTLEIQRTEQGDSAMYLCASTLASGNTIYFGEGSWLTVV.

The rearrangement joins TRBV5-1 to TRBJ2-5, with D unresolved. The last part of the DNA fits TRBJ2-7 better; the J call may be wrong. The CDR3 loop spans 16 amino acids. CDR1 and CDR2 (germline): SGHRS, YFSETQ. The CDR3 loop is CASSLDGPTLYYEQYF. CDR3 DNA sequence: TGCGCCAGCAGCTTGGATGGCCCTACTTTATACTACGAGCAGTACTTC.

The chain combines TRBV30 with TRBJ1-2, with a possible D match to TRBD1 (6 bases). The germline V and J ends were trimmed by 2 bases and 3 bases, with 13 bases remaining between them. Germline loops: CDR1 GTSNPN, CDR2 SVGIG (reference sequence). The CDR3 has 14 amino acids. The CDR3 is CAWSRQVKDYGYTF. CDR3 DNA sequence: TGTGCCTGGAGTAGACAGGTTAAGGACTATGGCTACACCTTC.

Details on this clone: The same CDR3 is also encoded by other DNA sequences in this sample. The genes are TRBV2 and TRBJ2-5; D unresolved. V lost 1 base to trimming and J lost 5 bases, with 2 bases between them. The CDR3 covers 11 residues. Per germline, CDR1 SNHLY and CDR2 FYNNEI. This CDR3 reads CASSEEETQYF. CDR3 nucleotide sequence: TGTGCCAGCAGTGAAGAGGAGACCCAGTACTTC.

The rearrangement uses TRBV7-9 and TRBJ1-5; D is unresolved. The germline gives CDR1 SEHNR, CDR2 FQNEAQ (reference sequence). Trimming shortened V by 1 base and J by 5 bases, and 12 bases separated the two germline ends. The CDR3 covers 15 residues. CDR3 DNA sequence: TGTGCCAGCAGCTTAGTCGGACTAAAGGATCAGCCCCAGCATTTT. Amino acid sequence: CASSLVGLKDQPQHF.

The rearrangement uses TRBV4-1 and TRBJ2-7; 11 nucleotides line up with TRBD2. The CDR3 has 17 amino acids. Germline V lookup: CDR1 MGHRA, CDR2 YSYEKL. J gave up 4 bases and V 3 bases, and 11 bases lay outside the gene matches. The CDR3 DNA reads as TGCGCCAGCAGCCAGGCAACTAGCGGGAGTCTGCTTTACGAGCAGTACTTC. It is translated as CASSQATSGSLLYEQYF.

The CDR3 sequence is CSGGTSYEQFF. In nucleotides, the CDR3 is TGCAGTGGGGGGACTAGCTATGAGCAGTTCTTC. The chain links TRBV20-1 to TRBJ2-1; 9 nucleotides align to TRBD2. The CDR3 totals 11 residues. Germline V CDR1 and CDR2: DFQATT, SNEGSKA (reference sequence). J gave up 8 bases and V 7 bases, and 3 bases lay outside the gene matches.

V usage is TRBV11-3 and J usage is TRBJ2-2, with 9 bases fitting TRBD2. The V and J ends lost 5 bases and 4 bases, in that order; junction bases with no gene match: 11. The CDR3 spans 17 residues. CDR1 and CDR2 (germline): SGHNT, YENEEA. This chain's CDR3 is CASSPGGSSGITGELFF. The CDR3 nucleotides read TGTGCCAGCAGCCCAGGGGGATCTAGCGGGATCACCGGGGAGCTGTTTTTT.

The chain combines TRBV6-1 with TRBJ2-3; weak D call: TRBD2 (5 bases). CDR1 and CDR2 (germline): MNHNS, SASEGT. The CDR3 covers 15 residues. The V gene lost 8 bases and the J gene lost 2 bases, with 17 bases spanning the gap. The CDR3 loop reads CASRSGATTTDTQYF. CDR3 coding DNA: TGTGCCAGCCGGAGCGGCGCCACGACCACAGATACGCAGTATTTT.

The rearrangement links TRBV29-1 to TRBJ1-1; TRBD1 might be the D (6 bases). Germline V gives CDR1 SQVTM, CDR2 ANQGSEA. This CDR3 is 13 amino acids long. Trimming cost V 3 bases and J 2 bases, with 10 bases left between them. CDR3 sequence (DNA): TGCAGCGTTGAGGGGGGGCTTAACACTGAAGCTTTCTTT. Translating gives CSVEGGLNTEAFF.

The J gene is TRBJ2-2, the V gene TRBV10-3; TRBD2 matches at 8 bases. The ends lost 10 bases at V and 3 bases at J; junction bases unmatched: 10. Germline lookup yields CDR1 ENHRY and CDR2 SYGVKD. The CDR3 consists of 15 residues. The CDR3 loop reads CATTGSGSDTGELFF. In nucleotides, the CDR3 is TGTGCCACGACGGGGAGCGGGAGCGACACCGGGGAGCTGTTTTTT.

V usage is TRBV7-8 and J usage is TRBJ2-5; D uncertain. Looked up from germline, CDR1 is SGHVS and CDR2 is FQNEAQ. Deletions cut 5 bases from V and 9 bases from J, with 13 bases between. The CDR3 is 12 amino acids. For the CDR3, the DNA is TGTGCCAGCAGCCCATCTTACTCCCCCCAGTACTTC. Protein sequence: CASSPSYSPQYF. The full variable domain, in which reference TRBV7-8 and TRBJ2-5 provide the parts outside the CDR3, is GAGVSQSPRYKVAKRGQDVALRCDPISGHVSLFWYQQALGQGPEFLTYFQNEAQLDKSGLPSDRFFAERPEGSVSTLKIQRTQQEDSAVYLCASSPSYSPQYFGPGTRLLVL.

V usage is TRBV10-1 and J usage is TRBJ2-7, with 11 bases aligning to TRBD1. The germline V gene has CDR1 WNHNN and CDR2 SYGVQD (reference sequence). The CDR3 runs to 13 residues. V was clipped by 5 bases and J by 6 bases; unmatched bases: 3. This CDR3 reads CASSRDRGAEQYF. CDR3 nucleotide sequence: TGCGCCAGCAGTCGGGACAGGGGGGCCGAGCAGTACTTC.